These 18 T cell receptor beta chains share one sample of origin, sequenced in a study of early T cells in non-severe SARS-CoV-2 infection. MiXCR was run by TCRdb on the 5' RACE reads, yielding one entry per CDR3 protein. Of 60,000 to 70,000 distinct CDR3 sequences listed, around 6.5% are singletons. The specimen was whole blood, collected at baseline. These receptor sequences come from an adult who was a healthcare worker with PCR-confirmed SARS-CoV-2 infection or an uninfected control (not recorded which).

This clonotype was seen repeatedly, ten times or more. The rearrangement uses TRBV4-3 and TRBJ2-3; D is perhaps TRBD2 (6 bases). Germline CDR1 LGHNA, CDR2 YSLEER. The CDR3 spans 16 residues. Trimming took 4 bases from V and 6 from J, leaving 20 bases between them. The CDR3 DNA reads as TGCGCCAGCAGCCCTTCGGGAGCGAGCAACTTCGATACGCAGTATTTT. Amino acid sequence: CASSPSGASNFDTQYF.

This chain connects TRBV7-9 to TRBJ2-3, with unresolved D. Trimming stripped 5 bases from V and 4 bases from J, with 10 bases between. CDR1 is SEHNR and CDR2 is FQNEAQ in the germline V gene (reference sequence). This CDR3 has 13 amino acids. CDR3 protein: CASSPLGPDTQYF. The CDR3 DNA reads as TGTGCCAGCAGCCCCCTCGGACCAGATACGCAGTATTTT.

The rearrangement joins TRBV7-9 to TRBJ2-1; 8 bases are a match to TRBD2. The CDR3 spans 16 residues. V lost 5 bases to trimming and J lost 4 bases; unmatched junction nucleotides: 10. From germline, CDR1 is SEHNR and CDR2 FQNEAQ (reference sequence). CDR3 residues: CASSLYLAGGYNEQFF. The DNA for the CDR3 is TGTGCCAGCAGCCTGTACCTAGCGGGCGGTTACAATGAGCAGTTCTTC.

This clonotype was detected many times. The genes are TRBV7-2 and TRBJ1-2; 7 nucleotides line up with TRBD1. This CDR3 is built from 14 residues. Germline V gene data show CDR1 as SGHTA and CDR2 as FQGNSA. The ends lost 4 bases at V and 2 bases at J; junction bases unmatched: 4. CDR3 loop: CASSSTQGNYGYTF. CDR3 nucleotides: TGTGCCAGCAGCTCAACACAGGGGAACTATGGCTACACCTTC.

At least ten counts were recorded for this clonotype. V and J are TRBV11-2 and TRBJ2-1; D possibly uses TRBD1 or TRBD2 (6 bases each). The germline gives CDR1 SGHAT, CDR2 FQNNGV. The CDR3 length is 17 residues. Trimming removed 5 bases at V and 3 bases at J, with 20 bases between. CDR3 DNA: TGTGCCAGCAGCGAGGGAGGACAGTGGAAGAACTACAATGAGCAGTTCTTC. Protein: CASSEGGQWKNYNEQFF.

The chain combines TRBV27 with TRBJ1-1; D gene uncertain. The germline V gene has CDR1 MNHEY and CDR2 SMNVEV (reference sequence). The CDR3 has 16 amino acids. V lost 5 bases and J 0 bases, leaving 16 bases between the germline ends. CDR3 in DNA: TGTGCCAGCAGTCTTGGCCTCCGACTCATGAACACTGAAGCTTTCTTT. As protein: CASSLGLRLMNTEAFF.

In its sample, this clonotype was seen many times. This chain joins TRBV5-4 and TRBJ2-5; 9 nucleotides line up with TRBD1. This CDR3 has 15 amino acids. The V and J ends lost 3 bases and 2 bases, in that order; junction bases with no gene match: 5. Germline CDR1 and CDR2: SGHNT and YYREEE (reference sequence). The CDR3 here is CASSYRGQRQETQYF. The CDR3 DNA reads TGTGCCAGCAGCTACAGGGGGCAGCGGCAAGAGACCCAGTACTTC.

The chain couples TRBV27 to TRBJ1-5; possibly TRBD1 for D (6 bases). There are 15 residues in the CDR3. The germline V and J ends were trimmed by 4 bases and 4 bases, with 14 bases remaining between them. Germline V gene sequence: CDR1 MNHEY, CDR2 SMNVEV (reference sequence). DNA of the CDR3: TGTGCCAGCAGTTACCAGGGGCTAGAGAATCAGCCCCAGCATTTT. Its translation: CASSYQGLENQPQHF.

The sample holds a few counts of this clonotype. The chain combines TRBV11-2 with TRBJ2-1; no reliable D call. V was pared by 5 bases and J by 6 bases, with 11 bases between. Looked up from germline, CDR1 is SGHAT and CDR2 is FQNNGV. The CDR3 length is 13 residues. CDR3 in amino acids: CASSRLVSNEQFF. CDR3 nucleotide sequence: TGTGCCAGCAGCCGTCTAGTTTCCAATGAGCAGTTCTTC.

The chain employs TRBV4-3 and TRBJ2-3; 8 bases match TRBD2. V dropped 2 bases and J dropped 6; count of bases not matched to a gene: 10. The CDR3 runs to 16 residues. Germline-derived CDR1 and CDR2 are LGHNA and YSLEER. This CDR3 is CASSQNAGGQGDTQYF. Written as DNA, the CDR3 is TGCGCCAGCAGCCAAAATGCGGGAGGCCAGGGGGATACGCAGTATTTT.

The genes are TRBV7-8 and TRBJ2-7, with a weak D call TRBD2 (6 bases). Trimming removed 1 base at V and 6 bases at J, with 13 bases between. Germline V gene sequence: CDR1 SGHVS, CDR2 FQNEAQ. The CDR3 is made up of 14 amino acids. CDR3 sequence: CASSLEAGPGEQYF. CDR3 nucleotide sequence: TGTGCCAGCAGCTTAGAGGCGGGACCGGGCGAGCAGTACTTC.

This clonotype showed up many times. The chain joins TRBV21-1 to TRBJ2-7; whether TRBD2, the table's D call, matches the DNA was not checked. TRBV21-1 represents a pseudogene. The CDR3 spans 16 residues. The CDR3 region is CASSKGVIAASYEQYF. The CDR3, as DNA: TGTGCCAGCAGCAAAGGGGTAATAGCGGCAAGCTACGAGCAGTACTTC.

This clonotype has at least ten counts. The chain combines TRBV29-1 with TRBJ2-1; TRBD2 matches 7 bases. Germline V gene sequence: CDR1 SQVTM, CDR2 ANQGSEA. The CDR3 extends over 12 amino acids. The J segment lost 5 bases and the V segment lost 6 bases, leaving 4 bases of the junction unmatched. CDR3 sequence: CSVWEGNNEQFF. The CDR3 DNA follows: TGCAGCGTCTGGGAGGGGAACAATGAGCAGTTCTTC.

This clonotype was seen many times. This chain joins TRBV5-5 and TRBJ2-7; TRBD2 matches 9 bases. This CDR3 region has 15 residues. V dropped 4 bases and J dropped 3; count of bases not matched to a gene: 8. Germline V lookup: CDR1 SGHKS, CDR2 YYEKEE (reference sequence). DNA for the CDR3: TGTGCCAGCAGCCCCCCGGGAGCGGGAGGCTACGAGCAGTACTTC. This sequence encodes CASSPPGAGGYEQYF.

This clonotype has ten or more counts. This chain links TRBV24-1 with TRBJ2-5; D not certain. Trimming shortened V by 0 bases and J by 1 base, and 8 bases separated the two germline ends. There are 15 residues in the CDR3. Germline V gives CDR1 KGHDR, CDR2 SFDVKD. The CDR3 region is CATSDLVGLQETQYF. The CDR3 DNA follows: TGTGCCACCAGTGATTTGGTCGGCCTCCAAGAGACCCAGTACTTC.

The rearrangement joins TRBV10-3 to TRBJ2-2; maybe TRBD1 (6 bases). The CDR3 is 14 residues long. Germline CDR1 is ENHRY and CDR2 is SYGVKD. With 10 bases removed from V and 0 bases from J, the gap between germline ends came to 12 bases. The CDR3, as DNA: TGTGCCACTAACCGACAGGCGAACACCGGGGAGCTGTTTTTT. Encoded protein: CATNRQANTGELFF.

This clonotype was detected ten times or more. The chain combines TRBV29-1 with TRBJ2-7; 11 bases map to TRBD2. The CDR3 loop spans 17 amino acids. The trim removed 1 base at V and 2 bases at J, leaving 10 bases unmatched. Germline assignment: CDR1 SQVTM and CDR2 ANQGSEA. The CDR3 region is CSVEVLASGRTTYEQYF. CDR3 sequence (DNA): TGCAGCGTTGAAGTTTTGGCTAGCGGGAGGACAACCTACGAGCAGTACTTC.

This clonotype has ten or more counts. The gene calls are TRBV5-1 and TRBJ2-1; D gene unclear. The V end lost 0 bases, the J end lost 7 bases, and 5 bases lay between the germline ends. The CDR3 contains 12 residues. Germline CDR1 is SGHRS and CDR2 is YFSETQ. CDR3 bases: TGCGCCAGCAGCTTGGTACTAAATGAGCAGTTCTTC. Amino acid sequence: CASSLVLNEQFF.